This TCR beta chain comes out of a study of early T cells in non-severe SARS-CoV-2 infection. For the study at large: Sequenced material consisted of bulk RNA (from unsorted whole blood), and chains were unpaired.

A remark on this clonotype: The antigen remains unidentified.

With 7 bases removed from V and 5 bases from J, the gap between germline ends came to 18 bases. Germline loops: CDR1 SQVTM, CDR2 ANQGSEA. CDR3 size: 14 residues. Findings and caveats of the study: The matching step, a VDJdb search, favored anti-spike CD8 responses and missed private and CD4 specificities.

Individual cDNA molecules carried attached unique molecular identifiers. MiXCR, run by TCRdb on the 5' RACE reads, gives a single entry per CDR3 protein. This sample has 35,000 to 45,000 distinct CDR3 sequences; about 12% occur once, and the top ten carry roughly 15%. The chain is built from TRBV29-1 and TRBJ2-1; tentative D call: TRBD2 (6 bases). The material sequenced was whole blood. This clonotype originated in an adult who was a healthcare worker with PCR-confirmed SARS-CoV-2 infection or an uninfected control (not recorded which). As DNA, the CDR3 is TGCAGCGGACGCGATCGCGGGGACCACAATGAGCAGTTCTTC. This sequence encodes CSGRDRGDHNEQFF.